This T cell receptor beta chain was found in a study of vaccination and CD4 T cells after COVID-19. Regarding the study as a whole: Relatively small numbers of convalescent patients were studied, with no early post-infection timepoints included.

As for treatment: approximately nine-day PBMC culture with coronavirus spike peptide pools or control peptides (ViraFEST assay). During the years 2011-2018, before the COVID-19 pandemic, the unexposed donor's CD4+ T cells were collected. Cultures got half-medium changes with IL-2 on days 3 and 7. Sequence data for DNA of cultured CD4+ T cells were generated by the Oncomine TCR Beta short-read assay. The genomic DNA was obtained from cultured CD4+ T cells by extraction with the QIAamp micro DNA kit. MiXCR, applied by TCRdb to the PCR reads, yields one record per CDR3 protein. The repertoire consists of about 10,000 distinct CDR3 sequences, with 25% to 30% occurring once and the leading ten covering 15% to 20%. For this clonotype: No antigen is known for it.

Germline assignment: CDR1 DFQATT and CDR2 SNEGSKA (reference sequence). This CDR3 has 12 residues. The ends were cut back, 3 bases at V and 0 bases at J, with 6 bases in the middle. The chain uses TRBV20-1 and TRBJ2-7; no definite D call. Sequencing was carried out using CD4+ T cells from blood, cultured in vitro. The sequence came from a human donor in good health. The CDR3 is CSASVGSYEQYF. Here the CDR3 DNA reads TGCAGTGCTAGTGTCGGCTCCTACGAGCAGTACTTC.